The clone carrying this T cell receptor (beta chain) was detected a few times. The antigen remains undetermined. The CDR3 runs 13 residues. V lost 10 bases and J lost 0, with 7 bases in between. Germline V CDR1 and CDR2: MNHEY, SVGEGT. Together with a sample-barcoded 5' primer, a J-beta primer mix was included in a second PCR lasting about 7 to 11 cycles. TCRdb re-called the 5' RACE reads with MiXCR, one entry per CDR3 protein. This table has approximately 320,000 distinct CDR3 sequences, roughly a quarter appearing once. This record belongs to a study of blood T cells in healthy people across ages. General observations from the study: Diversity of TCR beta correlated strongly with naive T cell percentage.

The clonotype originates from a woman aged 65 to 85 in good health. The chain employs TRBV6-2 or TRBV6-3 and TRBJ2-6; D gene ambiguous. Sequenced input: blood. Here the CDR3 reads CATLFSGANVLTF. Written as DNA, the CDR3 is TGTGCCACCTTATTCTCTGGGGCCAACGTCCTGACTTTC.